Presented here are 2 T cell receptor beta chains from one specimen sequenced in a study of cytomegalovirus exposure and HLA in healthy donors. 13 Jbeta primers and 60 Vbeta primers were used for the PCR. Some clones are missing from TCRdb's copy, which holds only in-frame ones; the method was immunoSEQ multiplex PCR. Of 150,000 to 200,000 clones listed, 60% to 80% were seen once; the top ten hold around 0.97%. The sequenced sample consisted of PBMCs. The origin of the receptors is a woman in her forties or fifties in good health and CMV-seropositive.

The V call is TRBV7-9, the J call TRBJ1-5; D is ambiguous. Trimming removed 1 base from V and 5 bases from J, with 9 bases in between. The CDR3 has 14 residues. CDR1 is SEHNR, CDR2 FQNEAQ, per germline (reference sequence). CDR3 bases: TGTGCCAGCAGCTTAGTAGGCGGCGATCAGCCCCAGCATTTT. Amino acids: CASSLVGGDQPQHF.

The V gene is TRBV9, the J gene TRBJ1-1; D not certain. The ends were cut back, 3 bases at V and 5 bases at J, with 14 bases in the middle. CDR3 length: 14 residues. CDR1 is SGDLS, CDR2 YYNGEE, per germline. The CDR3 DNA is TGTGCCAGCAGCGCATCCGGGGTGGAAACTGAAGCTTTCTTT. Translation: CASSASGVETEAFF.